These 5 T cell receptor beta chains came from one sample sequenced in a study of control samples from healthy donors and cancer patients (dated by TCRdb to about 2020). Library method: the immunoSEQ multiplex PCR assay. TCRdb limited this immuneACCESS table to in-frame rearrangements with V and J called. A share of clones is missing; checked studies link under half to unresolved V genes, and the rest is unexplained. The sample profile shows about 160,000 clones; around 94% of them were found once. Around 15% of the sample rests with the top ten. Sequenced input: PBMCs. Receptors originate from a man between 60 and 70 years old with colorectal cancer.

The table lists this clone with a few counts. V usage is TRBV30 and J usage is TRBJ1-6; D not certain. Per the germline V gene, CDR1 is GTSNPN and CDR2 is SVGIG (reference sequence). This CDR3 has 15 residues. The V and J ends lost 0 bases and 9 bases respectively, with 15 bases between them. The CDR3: CAWSVLGSSGSPLHF. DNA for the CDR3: TGTGCCTGGAGTGTATTAGGAAGCTCGGGTTCACCCCTCCACTTT.

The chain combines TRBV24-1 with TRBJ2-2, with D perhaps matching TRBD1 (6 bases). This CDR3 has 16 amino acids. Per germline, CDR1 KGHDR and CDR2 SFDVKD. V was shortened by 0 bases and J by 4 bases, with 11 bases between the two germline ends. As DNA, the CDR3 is TGTGCCACCAGTGATTTGACAGGGTCGGGCACCGGGGAGCTGTTTTTT. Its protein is CATSDLTGSGTGELFF.

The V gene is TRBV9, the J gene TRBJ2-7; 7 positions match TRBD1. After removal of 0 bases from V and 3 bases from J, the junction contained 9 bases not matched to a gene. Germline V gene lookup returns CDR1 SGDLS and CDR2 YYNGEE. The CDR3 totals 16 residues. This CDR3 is CASSVGQGVKIYEQYF. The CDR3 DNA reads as TGTGCCAGCAGCGTAGGACAGGGCGTAAAGATCTACGAGCAGTACTTC. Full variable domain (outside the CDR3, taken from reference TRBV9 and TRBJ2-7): DSGVTQTPKHLITATGQRVTLRCSPRSGDLSVYWYQQSLDQGLQFLIQYYNGEERAKGNILERFSAQQFPDLHSELNLSSLELGDSALYFCASSVGQGVKIYEQYFGPGTRLTVT.

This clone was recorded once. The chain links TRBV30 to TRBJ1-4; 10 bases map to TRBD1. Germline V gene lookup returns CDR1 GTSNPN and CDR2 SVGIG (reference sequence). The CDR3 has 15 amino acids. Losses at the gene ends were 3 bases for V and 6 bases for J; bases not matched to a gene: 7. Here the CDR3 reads CAWRKTGQGDEKLFF. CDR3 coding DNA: TGTGCCTGGAGAAAAACAGGACAGGGGGATGAAAAACTGTTTTTT.

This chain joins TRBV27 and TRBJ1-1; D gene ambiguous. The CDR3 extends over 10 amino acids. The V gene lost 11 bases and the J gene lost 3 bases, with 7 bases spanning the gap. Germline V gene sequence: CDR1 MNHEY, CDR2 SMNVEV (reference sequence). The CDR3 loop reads CASGYTEAFF. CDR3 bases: TGTGCCTCGGGATACACTGAAGCTTTCTTT.